The 20 T cell receptor beta chains reported below all come from one sample, sequenced in a study of blood T cells in healthy people across ages. A J-beta primer mix and a sample-barcoded 5' primer were used in a second PCR of about 7 to 12 cycles. TCRdb fed the 5' RACE reads into MiXCR, producing one record per CDR3 protein. The sample holds around 710,000 distinct CDR3 sequences, 40% to 45% seen once. The sample taken for sequencing was blood. These receptors were collected from a woman aged 55-75 years in good health.

This sequence joins TRBV18 and TRBJ2-5, with no clear D. The CDR3 totals 15 residues. The germline gives CDR1 KGHSH, CDR2 LQKENI. Trimming took 3 bases from V and 2 from J, leaving 13 bases between them. This CDR3 is CASSPLKLEQETQYF. CDR3 nucleotide sequence: TGTGCCAGCTCACCTCTTAAGCTCGAACAAGAGACCCAGTACTTC. Complete variable domain (other parts from reference TRBV18 and TRBJ2-5): NAGVMQNPRHLVRRRGQEARLRCSPMKGHSHVYWYRQLPEEGLKFMVYLQKENIIDESGMPKERFSAEFPKEGPSILRIQQVVRGDSAAYFCASSPLKLEQETQYFGPGTRLLVL.

V and J are TRBV7-7 and TRBJ2-5, with D perhaps TRBD1 (5 bases). Germline values: CDR1 SSHAT, CDR2 FNYEAQ (reference sequence). The CDR3 sequence is 14 residues long. V gave up 3 bases and J gave up 2 bases, with 10 bases separating them. As DNA, the CDR3 is TGTGCCAGCAGCTTTTTTCCAGGGCAAGAGACCCAGTACTTC. Translating it yields CASSFFPGQETQYF.

Notes on this clonotype: With a much larger clone just one base away, this may be a read error. The rearrangement joins TRBV29-1 to TRBJ2-5; 10 positions match TRBD2. CDR3 length equals 14 residues. The junction had 9 bases not matched to a gene; V was cut back by 7 bases and J by 4 bases. Germline V gives CDR1 SQVTM, CDR2 ANQGSEA. The CDR3 here is CSGILAGLRETQYF. The DNA for the CDR3 is TGCAGCGGCATACTAGCGGGGCTCCGAGAGACCCAGTACTTC.

As regards this clonotype: Possible read error: a much larger clone is one base away. This chain links TRBV28 with TRBJ2-7; D ambiguous. The CDR3 spans 10 residues. Germline CDR1 is MDHEN and CDR2 is SYDVKM. The CDR3 spells CAGSGYEQYF. The CDR3 nucleotides are TGTGCCGGCAGTGGCTACGAGCAGTACTTC.

This clonotype was counted only a few times. This CDR3 reads CSAAGQGKGYTF. In DNA form, the CDR3 reads TGCAGTGCTGCCGGACAGGGAAAAGGCTACACCTTC. The chain carries TRBV20-1 and TRBJ1-2, with TRBD1 matching 8 bases. CDR1 and CDR2 from the germline V gene are DFQATT and SNEGSKA (reference sequence). This CDR3 has 12 amino acids. The V and J ends lost 5 bases and 8 bases, in that order; junction bases with no gene match: 7.

V and J are TRBV6-5 and TRBJ1-3; D is perhaps TRBD1 (5 bases). The length of the CDR3 is 16 residues. Per germline, CDR1 MNHEY and CDR2 SVGAGI. The V end was cut by 2 bases, the J end by 4 bases, with 15 bases between. The CDR3 DNA is TGTGCCAGCAGTTACGAACAGGCTCTCTCCGGAAACACCATATATTTT. Translating gives CASSYEQALSGNTIYF.

This clonotype has a single count. The rearrangement links TRBV7-9 to TRBJ1-2, with D possibly matching TRBD1 (5 bases). V was cut by 4 bases and J by 4 bases, with 13 bases left in between. The CDR3 is 14 amino acids. Germline assignment: CDR1 SEHNR and CDR2 FQNEAQ (reference sequence). CDR3 DNA: TGTGCCAGCAGCTCCTTCGACAGCCTCTATGGCTACACCTTC. It encodes CASSSFDSLYGYTF.

V is TRBV6-2 or TRBV6-3 and J is TRBJ1-5; 7 bases match TRBD1. V lost 4 bases, J lost 6 bases, and 6 bases stayed unmatched. Germline V gene sequence: CDR1 MNHEY, CDR2 SVGEGT. This CDR3 is 14 amino acids long. CDR3 bases: TGTGCCAGCAGTTCTCAGGGGGACACTCAGCCCCAGCATTTT. This encodes CASSSQGDTQPQHF.

The CDR3 reads CASSLAQGGRKPQHF. As DNA, the CDR3 is TGTGCCAGCAGTTTAGCGCAGGGCGGAAGAAAGCCCCAGCATTTT. This chain joins TRBV12-3 or TRBV12-4 and TRBJ1-5, with D possibly matching TRBD1 (5 bases). The CDR3 extends over 15 amino acids. V shed 0 bases and J shed 8 bases, with 14 bases lying between them.

This clonotype was detected only once. V gene TRBV20-1 combines with J gene TRBJ1-2; no definite D call. Germline V gene data show CDR1 as DFQATT and CDR2 as SNEGSKA (reference sequence). Trimming removed 0 bases from V and 4 bases from J, with 6 bases in between. CDR3 length equals 12 residues. The CDR3 DNA sequence: TGCAGTGCTAGAGACTCCCGCTATGGCTACACCTTC. Translated, it gives CSARDSRYGYTF.

This clonotype occurred many times. The chain carries TRBV20-1 and TRBJ2-5, with TRBD1 matching 10 bases. CDR1 is DFQATT and CDR2 is SNEGSKA in the germline V gene (reference sequence). V gave up 1 base and J gave up 11 bases; unmatched junction bases: 16. The CDR3 has 16 residues. The CDR3: CSARARDRGNWNEQYF. The CDR3 nucleotides read TGCAGTGCTAGAGCTCGGGACAGGGGTAATTGGAATGAGCAGTACTTC.

The gene calls are TRBV20-1 and TRBJ2-5, with a weak D call TRBD1 (6 bases). Looked up from germline, CDR1 is DFQATT and CDR2 is SNEGSKA (reference sequence). CDR3 length: 17 residues. With 1 base removed from V and 3 bases from J, the gap between germline ends came to 21 bases. The DNA of the CDR3 is TGCAGTGCTAGAGTAGAACCGGGACAAGGAGATGAAGAGACCCAGTACTTC. This sequence encodes CSARVEPGQGDEETQYF.

This clonotype was seen only a few times. The V and J genes are TRBV5-6 and TRBJ1-1, with D possibly being TRBD1 (6 bases). Germline V gives CDR1 SGHDT, CDR2 YYEEEE. This CDR3 contains 17 residues. Trimming removed 0 bases at V and 1 base at J, with 16 bases between. The CDR3 region is CASSLVLGGQENTEAFF. In nucleotides, the CDR3 is TGTGCCAGCAGCTTGGTCTTGGGGGGCCAAGAGAACACTGAAGCTTTCTTT.

The rearrangement uses TRBV7-9 and TRBJ2-5; D may correspond to TRBD1 or TRBD2 (7 bases each). The V gene's germline CDR1 is SEHNR and CDR2 FQNEAQ (reference sequence). Trimming took off 0 bases at V and 5 bases at J, with 16 bases between the two ends. CDR3 length: 16 residues. Written as DNA, the CDR3 is TGTGCCAGCAGCTTAGCGCGGGAGACAGGGATGGAGACCCAGTACTTC. Protein sequence: CASSLARETGMETQYF.

This clonotype showed up just once. This chain links TRBV6-2 or TRBV6-3 with TRBJ1-2; D is unresolved. V lost 4 bases to trimming and J lost 5 bases, with 8 bases between them. The CDR3 length is 12 residues. The germline V gene has CDR1 MNHEY and CDR2 SVGEGT. The CDR3 DNA follows: TGTGCCAGCAGTTCCGTCCTATATGGCTACACCTTC. It yields the protein CASSSVLYGYTF.

This clonotype came up many times. This sequence joins TRBV29-1 and TRBJ2-7; D call uncertain. This CDR3 region has 14 residues. Germline values: CDR1 SQVTM, CDR2 ANQGSEA. The V end lost 2 bases, the J end lost 1 base, and 12 bases lay between the germline ends. The CDR3 DNA reads as TGCAGCGTTGAAATCCACAGCCCTTCCTACGAGCAGTACTTC. The encoded protein is CSVEIHSPSYEQYF.

Concerning this clonotype: A much larger clone lies a single base off, so this may be a read error. The chain is built from TRBV7-3 and TRBJ2-3; 7 bases fit TRBD2. CDR3 length equals 15 residues. V lost 1 base and J lost 1; bases outside the gene matches: 2. CDR1 is SGHTA, CDR2 FQGTGA, per germline. The CDR3 loop reads CASSLRGGRTDTQYF. The CDR3 nucleotides are TGTGCCAGCAGCTTAAGGGGGGGACGCACAGATACGCAGTATTTT.

The chain is built from TRBV29-1 and TRBJ2-5, with a possible D match to TRBD1 (5 bases). Germline-derived CDR1 and CDR2 are SQVTM and ANQGSEA. This CDR3 comprises 12 residues. Trimming took 4 bases from V and 11 from J, leaving 17 bases between them. CDR3 region: CSVAGWSNEQYF. The DNA of the CDR3 is TGCAGCGTTGCAGGGTGGTCAAATGAGCAGTACTTC.

The CDR3 nucleotides read TGTGCCAACACACAGGGACAGAACTATGGCTACACCTTC. Its protein product is CANTQGQNYGYTF. V is TRBV2 and J is TRBJ1-2; TRBD1 matches 7 bases. Germline V gives CDR1 SNHLY, CDR2 FYNNEI. V was clipped by 10 bases and J by 2 bases; unmatched bases: 7. The CDR3 spans 13 residues.

This clonotype was counted between two and nine times. The chain is built from TRBV20-1 and TRBJ2-3, with D unclear. The CDR3 length is 12 residues. Germline CDR1 DFQATT, CDR2 SNEGSKA (reference sequence). Trimming cost V 7 bases and J 2 bases, with 10 bases left between them. CDR3 bases: TGCAGTGTCGTAAGCCACACAGATACGCAGTATTTT. Translation gives CSVVSHTDTQYF.